This TCR beta chain was sequenced for a study of shared clonotypes between healthy human individuals. Here immunoSEQ multiplex PCR was the method, and the copy in TCRdb shows in-frame clones only, minus some. The sample has about 560,000 clones, roughly 79% seen once. Some 100 million PBMCs per unsorted sample were used for genomic DNA. Trimming shortened V by 1 base and J by 4 bases, and 10 bases separated the two germline ends. CDR1 and CDR2 (germline): SGHVS, FNYEAQ. The CDR3 extends over 15 amino acids. The TCR comes from a middle-aged woman in good health. Some clones in this sample may be carry-over from other donors' samples. The V and J genes are TRBV7-6 and TRBJ2-2, with no clear D. Sample: PBMCs. CDR3 sequence (DNA): TGTGCCAGCAGCTTAGGGTCCGGAGTCACCGGGGAGCTGTTTTTT. Residues: CASSLGSGVTGELFF.